The T cell receptor (beta chain) described here comes from a study of shared clonotypes between healthy human individuals. Profiling relied on immunoSEQ multiplex PCR, and the TCRdb table lists in-frame clones only, not all of them. The data show fewer than 650,000 clones, around 76% seen once. Germline trimming cut 6 bases from V and 10 bases from J; bases unmatched to any gene: 10. The V gene's germline CDR1 is MNHNY and CDR2 SVGAGI (reference sequence). The length of the CDR3 is 16 residues. All the donors were Caucasian adults who lived in Nashville, Tennessee. The study used some 100 million PBMCs per unsorted sample for genomic DNA.

This chain joins TRBV6-6 and TRBJ2-1; 15 nucleotides align to TRBD2. The origin of this receptor is a woman between 35 and 50 years old in good health. Some clones in this sample may be carry-over from other donors' samples. The material sequenced was PBMCs. CDR3 coding DNA: TGTGCCAGCAGCCCTCCCGGGACTAGCGGGGGGAAGGAGCAGTTCTTC. This codes for CASSPPGTSGGKEQFF.